The next 21 T cell receptor beta chains were all read from a single sample in a study of CD8 T cells in Susac syndrome. RNA amounts of 0.5 to 1 ug underwent reverse transcription with random hexamers. Using its own MiXCR run on the immunoSEQ multiplex PCR reads, TCRdb lists one record per CDR3 protein. The table includes nearly 200,000 distinct CDR3 sequences, 90% to 95% detected once. Sequenced input: CD4+ T cells from PBMCs. Receptor source: a human donor with multiple sclerosis.

V and J are TRBV20-1 and TRBJ1-1; D remains unclear. The CDR3 has 14 residues. V was shortened by 3 bases and J by 0 bases, with 11 bases between the two germline ends. Germline V gene lookup returns CDR1 DFQATT and CDR2 SNEGSKA (reference sequence). The CDR3 reads CSASSNKMNTEAFF. CDR3 bases: TGCAGTGCTAGCAGCAATAAAATGAACACTGAAGCTTTCTTT.

The genes are TRBV6-5 and TRBJ1-6, with D possibly matching TRBD1 (6 bases). CDR1 is MNHEY and CDR2 is SVGAGI in the germline V gene. The CDR3 loop spans 14 amino acids. V was cut by 10 bases and J by 10 bases, with 20 bases left in between. The CDR3 loop is CATANRVVESPLHF. The CDR3 DNA follows: TGTGCCACCGCAAACAGGGTCGTTGAGTCACCCCTCCACTTT.

This chain joins TRBV15 and TRBJ1-2; TRBD1 might be the D (5 bases). The CDR3 has 16 residues. Between the trimmed V and J ends, which lost 0 bases and 4 bases, there was a span of 15 bases. Germline values: CDR1 LNHNV, CDR2 YYDKDF (reference sequence). CDR3 protein: CATSREYEGRGYGYTF. Written as DNA, the CDR3 is TGTGCCACCAGCAGAGAATACGAGGGACGGGGCTATGGCTACACCTTC.

The rearrangement links TRBV20-1 to TRBJ2-5; D is unclear. This CDR3 contains 13 residues. Trimming shortened V by 0 bases and J by 9 bases, and 14 bases separated the two germline ends. Germline V gene lookup returns CDR1 DFQATT and CDR2 SNEGSKA (reference sequence). CDR3 sequence (DNA): TGCAGTGCTAGAGAGCCGTCCCCCGAGGCCCAGTACTTC. It encodes CSAREPSPEAQYF.

The V gene is TRBV27, the J gene TRBJ2-3; 9 nucleotides match TRBD2. This CDR3 has 17 amino acids. The germline V gene has CDR1 MNHEY and CDR2 SMNVEV (reference sequence). J gave up 5 bases and V 6 bases, and 15 bases lay outside the gene matches. CDR3 sequence: CASSRRADSGSLDTQYF. DNA of the CDR3: TGTGCCAGCAGCCGGCGAGCAGATAGCGGGAGCCTAGATACGCAGTATTTT.

The chain carries TRBV20-1 and TRBJ2-5, with a possible D match to TRBD1 (6 bases). V lost 2 bases and J 5 bases, leaving 15 bases between the germline ends. Germline V CDR1 and CDR2: DFQATT, SNEGSKA (reference sequence). The CDR3 runs 14 residues. The CDR3 nucleotides read TGCAGTGCTAGACCCGGGACACCACTGGAGACCCAGTACTTC. Translating it yields CSARPGTPLETQYF.

The chain employs TRBV29-1 and TRBJ2-7; 8 bases match TRBD1. Looked up from germline, CDR1 is SQVTM and CDR2 is ANQGSEA. This CDR3 is built from 13 residues. Trimming removed 3 bases from V and 7 bases from J; junction bases left unmatched: 8. The CDR3 is CSVDRGPSGEQYF. The CDR3, as DNA: TGCAGCGTTGACAGGGGGCCTTCGGGGGAGCAGTACTTC.

The chain employs TRBV7-9 and TRBJ2-7; D remains ambiguous. V was clipped by 6 bases and J by 7 bases, with 13 bases between them. The CDR3 consists of 12 residues. Per the germline V gene, CDR1 is SEHNR and CDR2 is FQNEAQ (reference sequence). The DNA for the CDR3 is TGTGCCAGCAGTTACCCCGGTGGAGAGCAGTACTTC. The encoded protein is CASSYPGGEQYF.

This chain connects TRBV3-1 to TRBJ2-1; the D gene is possibly TRBD1 (5 bases). Trimming pared 0 bases from V and 4 bases from J, leaving 13 bases between. Germline V lookup: CDR1 LGHDT, CDR2 YNNKEL (reference sequence). CDR3 size: 16 residues. CDR3 region: CASSQDWGRLYNEQFF. The DNA for the CDR3 is TGTGCCAGCAGCCAAGATTGGGGCAGACTTTACAATGAGCAGTTCTTC.

The chain has TRBV6-6 and TRBJ1-5; D is possibly TRBD1 (5 bases). Trimming removed 0 bases from V and 7 bases from J, with 16 bases in between. The CDR3 runs 16 residues. Germline values: CDR1 MNHNY, CDR2 SVGAGI (reference sequence). CDR3 coding DNA: TGTGCCAGCAGTTACTCGAAAAACAGGCGGAGCCAGCCCCAGCATTTT. Protein: CASSYSKNRRSQPQHF.

This chain joins TRBV7-9 and TRBJ1-1; D is undetermined. The V end was cut by 6 bases, the J end by 8 bases, with 13 bases between. The CDR3 is 12 amino acids. The V gene's germline CDR1 is SEHNR and CDR2 FQNEAQ (reference sequence). The CDR3 spells CASSPRETEAFF. The CDR3 DNA reads TGTGCCAGCAGTCCCCGGGAGACGGAAGCTTTCTTT. The variable domain in full, completed from reference TRBV7-9 and TRBJ1-1, reads DTGVSQNPRHKITKRGQNVTFRCDPISEHNRLYWYRQTLGQGPEFLTYFQNEAQLEKSRLLSDRFSAERPKGSFSTLEIQRTEQGDSAMYLCASSPRETEAFFGQGTRLTVV.

The genes are TRBV20-1 and TRBJ2-1, with D possibly TRBD2 on 5 matching bases. The germline gives CDR1 DFQATT, CDR2 SNEGSKA (reference sequence). Deletions cut 4 bases from V and 1 base from J, with 11 bases between. CDR3 length: 14 amino acids. The CDR3 sequence is CSAKQSGSYNEQFF. DNA of the CDR3: TGCAGTGCTAAGCAAAGCGGTTCCTACAATGAGCAGTTCTTC.

V usage is TRBV29-1 and J usage is TRBJ2-3, with D possibly being TRBD2 (5 bases). Germline V gene sequence: CDR1 SQVTM, CDR2 ANQGSEA. The CDR3 is 8 residues long. Deletions cut 6 bases from V and 14 bases from J, with 9 bases between. Written as DNA, the CDR3 is TGCAGCGTGGAGGTGGGGTATTTT. It codes for CSVEVGYF.

V is TRBV6-2 or TRBV6-3 and J is TRBJ2-5; weak D call: TRBD2 (6 bases). The CDR3 sequence is 15 residues long. The V gene lost 5 bases and the J gene lost 2 bases, with 15 bases spanning the gap. Germline CDR1 MNHEY, CDR2 SVGEGT. Written as DNA, the CDR3 is TGTGCCAGCAGTCTACACGGCGGGGCTCAAGAGACCCAGTACTTC. Its translation is CASSLHGGAQETQYF.

The chain couples TRBV3-1 to TRBJ2-5; D not resolved. The germline V gene encodes CDR1 LGHDT and CDR2 YNNKEL (reference sequence). CDR3 length equals 13 residues. V was trimmed by 5 bases and J by 7 bases, leaving 14 bases between them. CDR3 coding DNA: TGTGCCAGCAGCTCCGGACCCCCGCCGACCCAGTACTTC. Translating it yields CASSSGPPPTQYF.

The J gene is TRBJ1-4, the V gene TRBV12-3 or TRBV12-4; 9 positions agree with TRBD1. The CDR3 totals 15 residues. The J segment lost 8 bases and the V segment lost 5 bases, leaving 9 bases of the junction unmatched. This chain's CDR3 is CASSPLGTGPEKLFF. The DNA of the CDR3 is TGTGCCAGCAGTCCTCTCGGGACAGGGCCCGAAAAACTGTTTTTT.

This clonotype was counted once. V and J are TRBV20-1 and TRBJ2-7, with D unclear. The CDR3 loop spans 12 amino acids. Germline V lookup: CDR1 DFQATT, CDR2 SNEGSKA (reference sequence). Trimming removed 6 bases from V and 3 bases from J, with 12 bases in between. The CDR3 reads CSARENIYEQYF. In nucleotides, the CDR3 is TGCAGTGCCCGCGAGAACATCTACGAGCAGTACTTC.

V is TRBV4-1 and J is TRBJ1-2, with a tentative D call TRBD1 (6 bases). This CDR3 has 16 residues. Germline V CDR1 and CDR2: MGHRA, YSYEKL. The V gene lost 5 bases and the J gene lost 5 bases, with 21 bases spanning the gap. The CDR3 is CASSASRLRTDYGYTF. CDR3 nucleotides: TGCGCCAGCAGCGCCTCAAGACTCAGGACAGATTATGGCTACACCTTC.

This chain connects TRBV3-1 to TRBJ1-2; D might be TRBD1 (5 bases). The ends were cut back, 2 bases at V and 8 bases at J, with 18 bases in the middle. This CDR3 is built from 15 residues. Per the germline V gene, CDR1 is LGHDT and CDR2 is YNNKEL (reference sequence). This CDR3 reads CASSQRGDAEGGYTF. DNA of the CDR3: TGTGCCAGCAGCCAAAGGGGAGACGCCGAGGGGGGCTACACCTTC.

J is TRBJ1-5 and V is TRBV20-1; the D is unclear. The ends were cut back, 3 bases at V and 7 bases at J, with 19 bases in the middle. CDR1 is DFQATT, CDR2 SNEGSKA, per germline (reference sequence). There are 15 residues in the CDR3. CDR3 sequence reads: CSASHPVSPEQPQHF. The DNA for the CDR3 is TGCAGTGCTAGTCACCCAGTCTCCCCCGAACAGCCCCAGCATTTT.

This clonotype is a singleton in its sample. V is TRBV20-1 and J is TRBJ1-1; D gene uncertain. Germline CDR1 reads DFQATT; CDR2 reads SNEGSKA (reference sequence). This CDR3 contains 15 residues. V gave up 3 bases and J gave up 0 bases, with 14 bases separating them. The CDR3 loop reads CSASHGPSMNTEAFF. The CDR3 DNA reads as TGCAGTGCTAGTCACGGCCCGTCGATGAACACTGAAGCTTTCTTT.